Each of the 15 T cell receptor beta chains below was sequenced from the same sample in a study of blood T cell repertoires in COVID-19. Assay used: immunoSEQ multiplex PCR; TCRdb lists only in-frame clones, some missing. The repertoire holds some 190,000 clones, around 80% seen once, with 7.8% in the top ten. Sample: peripheral blood. These receptors came from a woman older than 75 with COVID-19, enrolled during active disease.

The chain links TRBV18 to TRBJ1-2; no definite D call. Trimming pared 0 bases from V and 6 bases from J, leaving 8 bases between. CDR1 is KGHSH and CDR2 is LQKENI in the germline V gene. The CDR3 totals 13 residues. The CDR3 region is CASSPPSRDGYTF. The CDR3 region has the DNA TGTGCCAGCTCACCACCGAGCCGGGATGGCTACACCTTC.

CDR3 sequence: CASSEGGRQFF. The CDR3 region has the DNA TGTGCCAGCAGTGAGGGGGGACGGCAGTTCTTC. The chain employs TRBV6-4 and TRBJ2-1; D is perhaps TRBD2 (6 bases). CDR3 length equals 11 residues. V dropped 3 bases and J dropped 12 bases, with 9 bases sitting between them. The germline gives CDR1 MRHNA, CDR2 SNTAGT.

The CDR3 DNA is TGCGCCAGCAGCCAAGAACTCCCCTCGGGTGGCTACACCTTC. Translated: CASSQELPSGGYTF. This chain joins TRBV4-1 and TRBJ1-2; no reliable D call. The V gene lost 0 bases and the J gene lost 7 bases, with 12 bases spanning the gap. The germline gives CDR1 MGHRA, CDR2 YSYEKL. The CDR3 runs 14 residues.

The chain has TRBV7-9 and TRBJ1-5, with 9 positions matching TRBD1. The junction had 3 bases not matched to a gene; V was cut back by 5 bases and J by 1 base. The CDR3 contains 15 residues. The germline CDR1 and CDR2 sequences are SEHNR and FQNEAQ (reference sequence). The CDR3 protein is CASSRGTGSNQPQHF. DNA for the CDR3: TGTGCCAGCAGCCGAGGGACAGGGAGCAATCAGCCCCAGCATTTT. The variable domain in full, with the rest retrieved from reference TRBV7-9 and TRBJ1-5, is DTGVSQNPRHKITKRGQNVTFRCDPISEHNRLYWYRQTLGQGPEFLTYFQNEAQLEKSRLLSDRFSAERPKGSFSTLEIQRTEQGDSAMYLCASSRGTGSNQPQHFGDGTRLSIL.

V is TRBV6-5 and J is TRBJ1-2; no clear D gene. CDR1 and CDR2 (germline): MNHEY, SVGAGI. The CDR3 sequence is 15 residues long. The germline V and J ends were trimmed by 6 bases and 1 base, with 15 bases remaining between them. The CDR3 sequence: CASRLDGLRNYGYTF. The CDR3 nucleotides read TGTGCCAGCAGGTTGGACGGACTCCGTAACTATGGCTACACCTTC.

The chain has TRBV19 and TRBJ2-7; D may be TRBD2 (5 bases). CDR1 and CDR2 (germline): LNHDA, SQIVND (reference sequence). Trimming took 3 bases from V and 0 from J, leaving 9 bases between them. CDR3 length equals 14 residues. CDR3 region: CASSIRGSSYEQYF. The CDR3 nucleotides read TGTGCCAGTAGTATCCGGGGAAGCTCCTACGAGCAGTACTTC.

The gene calls are TRBV19 and TRBJ1-5; D unresolved. Germline CDR1 is LNHDA and CDR2 is SQIVND (reference sequence). CDR3 length: 15 residues. Trimming pared 4 bases from V and 2 bases from J, leaving 12 bases between. As DNA, the CDR3 is TGTGCCAGTAGTACCGAGGGCGGGGGCAATCAGCCCCAGCATTTT. Protein product: CASSTEGGGNQPQHF.

V and J are TRBV7-2 and TRBJ2-2, with 11 bases fitting TRBD2. After removal of 4 bases from V and 9 bases from J, the junction contained 10 bases not matched to a gene. CDR3 length: 16 residues. Germline lookup yields CDR1 SGHTA and CDR2 FQGNSA. The CDR3 DNA sequence: TGTGCCAGCAGCTGGACGGGACTAGCGGATATGAGGGAGCTGTTTTTT. Its protein product is CASSWTGLADMRELFF.

The rearrangement uses TRBV2 and TRBJ2-7; 8 bases are shared with TRBD2. This CDR3 comprises 14 residues. Germline V lookup: CDR1 SNHLY, CDR2 FYNNEI. V dropped 5 bases and J dropped 6; count of bases not matched to a gene: 9. The CDR3 DNA is TGTGCCAGCAGTCGCTACGGGGGGGGTCTCGAGCAGTACTTC. Translated: CASSRYGGGLEQYF.

The chain links TRBV5-6 to TRBJ1-4; maybe TRBD1 (6 bases). The germline gives CDR1 SGHDT, CDR2 YYEEEE. CDR3 length: 13 residues. V dropped 4 bases and J dropped 8 bases, with 12 bases sitting between them. The CDR3 loop reads CASSRGGREKLFF. CDR3 sequence (DNA): TGTGCCAGCAGCAGGGGGGGACGGGAAAAACTGTTTTTT.

In regard to this clone: In the same sample, other DNA sequences code for this CDR3. This sequence joins TRBV2 and TRBJ1-3; D is ambiguous. V was trimmed by 4 bases and J by 0 bases, leaving 4 bases between them. CDR1 SNHLY and CDR2 FYNNEI come from the germline V gene. The CDR3 consists of 13 residues. CDR3 sequence (DNA): TGTGCCAGCAGTGCTTCCTCTGGAAACACCATATATTTT. Translation gives CASSASSGNTIYF.

This clone appeared once. The chain couples TRBV15 to TRBJ2-2; a weak D match, TRBD1 (5 bases). The CDR3 is 17 amino acids. The germline CDR1 and CDR2 sequences are LNHNV and YYDKDF (reference sequence). Trimming left V 1 base short and J 3 bases short, with 15 bases between. The CDR3 here is CATSRGQRQIYTGELFF. DNA for the CDR3: TGTGCCACCAGCAGAGGCCAGCGACAGATTTACACCGGGGAGCTGTTTTTT.

This CDR3 reads CASSSTVNYGYTF. The CDR3 DNA reads TGTGCCAGCAGCTCGACAGTTAACTATGGCTACACCTTC. V usage is TRBV7-2 and J usage is TRBJ1-2; maybe TRBD1 (5 bases). This CDR3 comprises 13 residues. Deletions cut 4 bases from V and 1 base from J, with 7 bases between. Per germline, CDR1 SGHTA and CDR2 FQGNSA.

This chain joins TRBV28 and TRBJ1-4; TRBD1 matches 7 bases. Germline CDR1 MDHEN, CDR2 SYDVKM. CDR3 length: 12 residues. The junction had 2 bases not matched to a gene; V was cut back by 8 bases and J by 5 bases. The CDR3 DNA reads TGTGCCAGCCGCAGGGGGAATGAAAAACTGTTTTTT. Its translation: CASRRGNEKLFF.

This clone was observed once. The chain joins TRBV2 to TRBJ1-1; D is unresolved. Deletions cut 0 bases from V and 1 base from J, with 21 bases between. The germline CDR1 and CDR2 sequences are SNHLY and FYNNEI. The length of the CDR3 is 19 residues. CDR3 bases: TGTGCCAGCAGTGAAGCGCTTAAGGGCCAGAGGGTCCCGAACACTGAAGCTTTCTTT. It encodes CASSEALKGQRVPNTEAFF.